This T cell receptor beta chain was sequenced for a study of PD-L1 blockade in urothelial cancer. About the research overall: Blood analyses occurred 3 weeks (second dose) and 6 weeks post treatment start.

Produced via immunoSEQ multiplex PCR; TCRdb's table is partial and in-frame only. The sample records around 110,000 clones, around 88% being singletons. J lost 5 bases, V lost 0 bases, and 7 bases had no gene match. The CDR3 is 15 residues long. Germline V gene sequence: CDR1 SGHRS, CDR2 YFSETQ. Time point denoted: peripheral blood 6 weeks after treatment start. Locally advanced or metastatic urothelial carcinoma affected all patients. A total of 1 to 8 samples per patient were collected pretreatment and on-treatment. A remark on this clone: Its specificity is unknown.

The study's findings and limits: Tumor-associated blood clones were expanded more by durable-benefit patients at 3 weeks.

This chain connects TRBV5-1 to TRBJ2-7; 8 positions match TRBD1. This clonotype was obtained from a man aged 55 to 69 with urothelial cancer. The source material was PBMCs, sampled around atezolizumab (anti-PD-L1) treatment. Written as DNA, the CDR3 is TGCGCCAGCAGCTTGGGTGGCAGGGGGCACGACGAGCAGTACTTC. This sequence encodes CASSLGGRGHDEQYF.